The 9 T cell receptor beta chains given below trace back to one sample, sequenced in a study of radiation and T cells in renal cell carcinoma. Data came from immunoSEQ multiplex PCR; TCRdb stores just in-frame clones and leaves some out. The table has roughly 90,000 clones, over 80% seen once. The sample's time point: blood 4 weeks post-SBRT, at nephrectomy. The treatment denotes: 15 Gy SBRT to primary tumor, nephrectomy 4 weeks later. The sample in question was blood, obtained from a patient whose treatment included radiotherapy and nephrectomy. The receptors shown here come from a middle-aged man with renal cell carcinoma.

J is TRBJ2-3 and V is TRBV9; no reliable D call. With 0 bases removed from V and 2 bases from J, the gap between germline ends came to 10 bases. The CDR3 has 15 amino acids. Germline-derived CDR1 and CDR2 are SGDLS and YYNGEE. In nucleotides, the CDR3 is TGTGCCAGCAGCGTAGGAGACCTCTACACAGATACGCAGTATTTT. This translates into CASSVGDLYTDTQYF.

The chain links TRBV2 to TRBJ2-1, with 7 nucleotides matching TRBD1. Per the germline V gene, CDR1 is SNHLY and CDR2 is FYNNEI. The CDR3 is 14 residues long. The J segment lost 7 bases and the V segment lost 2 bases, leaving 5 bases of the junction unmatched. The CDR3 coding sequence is TGTGCCAGCAGTGAACAGGGGGTGGGTAATGAGCAGTTCTTC. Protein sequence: CASSEQGVGNEQFF.

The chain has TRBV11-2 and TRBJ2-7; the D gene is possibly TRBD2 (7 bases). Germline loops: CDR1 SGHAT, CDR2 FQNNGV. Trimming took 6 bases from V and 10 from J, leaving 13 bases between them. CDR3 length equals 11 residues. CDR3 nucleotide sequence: TGTGCCAGCAGAGGGGGAGGGGCCCAGTACTTC. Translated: CASRGGGAQYF.

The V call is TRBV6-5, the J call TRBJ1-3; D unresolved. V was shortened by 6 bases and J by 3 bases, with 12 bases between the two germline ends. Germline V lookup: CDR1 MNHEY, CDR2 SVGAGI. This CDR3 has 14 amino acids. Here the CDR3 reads CASRAQPVGNTIYF. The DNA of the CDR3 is TGTGCCAGCAGGGCTCAACCGGTTGGAAACACCATATATTTT.

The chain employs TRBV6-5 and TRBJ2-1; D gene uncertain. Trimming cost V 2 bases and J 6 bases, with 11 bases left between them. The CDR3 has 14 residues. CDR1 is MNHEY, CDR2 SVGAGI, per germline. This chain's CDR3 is CASSYGQLPNEQFF. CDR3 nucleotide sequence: TGTGCCAGCAGTTACGGGCAACTGCCCAATGAGCAGTTCTTC.

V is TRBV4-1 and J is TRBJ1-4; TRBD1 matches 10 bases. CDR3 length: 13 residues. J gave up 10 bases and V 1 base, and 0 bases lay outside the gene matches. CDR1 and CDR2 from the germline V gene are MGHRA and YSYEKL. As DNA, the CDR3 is TGCGCCAGCAGCCAAGGACAGGGGGCAAAACTGTTTTTT. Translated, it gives CASSQGQGAKLFF.

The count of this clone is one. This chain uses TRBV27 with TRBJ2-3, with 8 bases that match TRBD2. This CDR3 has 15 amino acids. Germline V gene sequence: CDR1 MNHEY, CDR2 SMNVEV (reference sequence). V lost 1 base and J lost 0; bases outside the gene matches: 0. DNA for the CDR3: TGTGCCAGCAGTTTATTAGCGGGAAGCACAGATACGCAGTATTTT. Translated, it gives CASSLLAGSTDTQYF.

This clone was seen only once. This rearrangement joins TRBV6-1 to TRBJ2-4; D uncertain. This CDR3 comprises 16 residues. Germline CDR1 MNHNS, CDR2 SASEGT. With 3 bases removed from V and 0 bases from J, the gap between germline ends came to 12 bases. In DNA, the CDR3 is TGTGCCAGCAGTGACCTCCTGGTAGAAGCCAAAAACATTCAGTACTTC. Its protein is CASSDLLVEAKNIQYF.

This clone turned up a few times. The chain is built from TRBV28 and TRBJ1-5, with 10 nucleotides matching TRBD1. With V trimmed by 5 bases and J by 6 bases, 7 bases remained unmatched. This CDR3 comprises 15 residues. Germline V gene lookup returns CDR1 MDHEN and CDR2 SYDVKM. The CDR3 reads CASSGGTGEVQPQHF. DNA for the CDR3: TGTGCCAGCAGTGGAGGGACAGGGGAGGTTCAGCCCCAGCATTTT. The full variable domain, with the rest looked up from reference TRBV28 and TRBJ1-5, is DVKVTQSSRYLVKRTGEKVFLECVQDMDHENMFWYRQDPGLGLRLIYFSYDVKMKEKGDIPEGYSVSREKKERFSLILESASTNQTSMYLCASSGGTGEVQPQHFGDGTRLSIL.